These 29 T cell receptor beta chains were sequenced from one sample in a study of blood T cell repertoires in COVID-19 (dated by TCRdb to between 2020 and 2021). The library came from the immunoSEQ multiplex PCR assay. Imported from immuneACCESS, the table was reduced by TCRdb to in-frame sequences with V and J called. These copies leave out some clones; in studies compared against another copy, an unresolved V gene accounts for under half, and the cause of the remainder is not known. The sample profile shows 140,000 to 150,000 clones; roughly 89% of them were found once. The ten largest account for 8.6% of the sample. Specimen: peripheral blood. The source is a woman aged 50 to 60 with active or convalescent COVID-19.

The V and J genes are TRBV29-1 and TRBJ2-2; perhaps TRBD1 as D (5 bases). Per germline, CDR1 SQVTM and CDR2 ANQGSEA. The CDR3 has 16 amino acids. Trimming took 4 bases from V and 1 from J, leaving 16 bases between them. The CDR3 here is CSVAKRPTGNTGELFF. The DNA of the CDR3 is TGCAGCGTTGCCAAGAGGCCCACAGGGAACACCGGGGAGCTGTTTTTT.

This chain links TRBV5-1 with TRBJ2-3; D is perhaps TRBD2 (6 bases). Trimming removed 5 bases from V and 2 bases from J, with 24 bases in between. The germline CDR1 and CDR2 sequences are SGHRS and YFSETQ. The CDR3 length is 18 residues. The DNA for the CDR3 is TGCGCCAGCAGGGGCCCTAAGGAGGGCTGGGTAGTCACAGATACGCAGTATTTT. This sequence encodes CASRGPKEGWVVTDTQYF. The full variable domain, completed using reference TRBV5-1 and TRBJ2-3, is KAGVTQTPRYLIKTRGQQVTLSCSPISGHRSVSWYQQTPGQGLQFLFEYFSETQRNKGNFPGRFSGRQFSNSRSEMNVSTLELGDSALYLCASRGPKEGWVVTDTQYFGPGTRLTVL.

The gene calls are TRBV7-3 and TRBJ2-3; the D gene is possibly TRBD1 (7 bases). V was shortened by 5 bases and J by 8 bases, with 11 bases between the two germline ends. Germline values: CDR1 SGHTA, CDR2 FQGTGA. The CDR3 extends over 12 amino acids. The CDR3 nucleotides are TGTGCCAGCAGCCTTCAGGGGGGTACGCAGTATTTT. It codes for CASSLQGGTQYF.

The chain is built from TRBV5-4 and TRBJ2-7; D perhaps matches TRBD2 (6 bases). The CDR3 has 13 amino acids. From germline, CDR1 is SGHNT and CDR2 YYREEE (reference sequence). Trimming cost V 0 bases and J 4 bases, with 8 bases left between them. CDR3 protein: CASSLGEAYEQYF. The CDR3 DNA reads TGTGCCAGCAGCTTGGGGGAGGCGTACGAGCAGTACTTC.

This sequence joins TRBV6-5 and TRBJ2-2; D is unresolved. Germline V gene sequence: CDR1 MNHEY, CDR2 SVGAGI. V was shortened by 1 base and J by 3 bases, with 6 bases between the two germline ends. CDR3 size: 14 residues. The DNA for the CDR3 is TGTGCCAGCAGTTACTTCCCGGACACCGGGGAGCTGTTTTTT. Protein product: CASSYFPDTGELFF.

The chain joins TRBV11-3 to TRBJ2-1; the match to TRBD2 covers 9 bases. J gave up 3 bases and V 0 bases, and 12 bases lay outside the gene matches. The CDR3 extends over 19 amino acids. In germline, CDR1 is SGHNT, CDR2 YENEEA. The CDR3 reads CASSLDGMSSGTYYNEQFF. The CDR3 bases are TGTGCCAGCAGCTTAGACGGTATGTCTAGCGGGACCTACTACAATGAGCAGTTCTTC.

This chain links TRBV30 with TRBJ2-1; 10 positions match TRBD2. The CDR3 runs to 14 residues. Germline V CDR1 and CDR2: GTSNPN, SVGIG (reference sequence). The V and J ends lost 4 bases and 6 bases, in that order; junction bases with no gene match: 6. DNA of the CDR3: TGTGCCTGGAATCCTAGCGGGAGAGGCAATGAGCAGTTCTTC. As protein: CAWNPSGRGNEQFF.

The CDR3 DNA reads TGTGCCAGCAGTGAGATGCGCTACGAGCAGTACTTC. Protein sequence: CASSEMRYEQYF. The chain recombines TRBV6-1 with TRBJ2-7; D not certain. Trimming left V 3 bases short and J 3 bases short, with 6 bases between. The CDR3 sequence is 12 residues long. Germline V lookup: CDR1 MNHNS, CDR2 SASEGT.

This rearrangement joins TRBV29-1 to TRBJ2-1; D is unclear. V was clipped by 3 bases and J by 8 bases, with 8 bases between them. The CDR3 is made up of 11 amino acids. Germline assignment: CDR1 SQVTM and CDR2 ANQGSEA. CDR3 bases: TGCAGCGTTGAGCGGTTAGATGAGCAGTTCTTC. Its protein product is CSVERLDEQFF.

The chain uses TRBV18 and TRBJ2-2, with D perhaps matching TRBD2 (5 bases). This CDR3 comprises 14 residues. Germline V gene lookup returns CDR1 KGHSH and CDR2 LQKENI. V lost 5 bases and J lost 2, with 9 bases in between. As DNA, the CDR3 is TGTGCCAGCTCAGGGAGCGGCAACACCGGGGAGCTGTTTTTT. Amino acids: CASSGSGNTGELFF.

The chain recombines TRBV11-2 with TRBJ1-2; D is unresolved. Germline assignment: CDR1 SGHAT and CDR2 FQNNGV. Trimming took 1 base from V and 8 from J, leaving 8 bases between them. CDR3 length equals 12 residues. The CDR3 nucleotides read TGTGCCAGCAGCTTAGTTCCCGCGGGCTACACCTTC. Translated: CASSLVPAGYTF.

This chain uses TRBV4-1 with TRBJ1-1; 7 positions match TRBD1. Trimming removed 0 bases from V and 4 bases from J; junction bases left unmatched: 5. This CDR3 contains 15 residues. Germline-derived CDR1 and CDR2 are MGHRA and YSYEKL. The CDR3 DNA sequence: TGCGCCAGCAGCCAAGATCCAGGGGGATCCACTGAAGCTTTCTTT. Its translation is CASSQDPGGSTEAFF.

The CDR3 reads CATSIQGGSYEQYF. CDR3 bases: TGTGCCACCAGCATACAGGGGGGTAGCTACGAGCAGTACTTC. The gene calls are TRBV15 and TRBJ2-7; 8 bases match TRBD1. This CDR3 is 14 amino acids long. Germline trimming cut 4 bases from V and 3 bases from J; bases unmatched to any gene: 5. Germline-derived CDR1 and CDR2 are LNHNV and YYDKDF (reference sequence).

The sample holds a few counts of this clone. The chain carries TRBV5-1 and TRBJ1-6; 7 nucleotides match TRBD1. With V trimmed by 0 bases and J by 8 bases, 11 bases remained unmatched. The CDR3 contains 17 residues. Germline CDR1 reads SGHRS; CDR2 reads YFSETQ. The CDR3 nucleotides read TGCGCCAGCAGCTTGGGGCAGGGGGTGAGGGCCTATTCACCCCTCCACTTT. Amino acid sequence: CASSLGQGVRAYSPLHF.

This clone was found a few times. This chain uses TRBV7-9 with TRBJ1-2; weak D call: TRBD1 (5 bases). The CDR3 runs to 15 residues. V was clipped by 2 bases and J by 3 bases, with 13 bases between them. Germline-derived CDR1 and CDR2 are SEHNR and FQNEAQ (reference sequence). The CDR3 is CASSLRFGGDYGYTF. The CDR3 DNA follows: TGTGCCAGCAGCTTAAGGTTTGGAGGGGACTATGGCTACACCTTC.

This clone was observed once. The genes are TRBV10-3 and TRBJ1-1; D might be TRBD1 (6 bases). V lost 10 bases and J lost 4, with 16 bases in between. The CDR3 runs to 13 residues. Germline lookup yields CDR1 ENHRY and CDR2 SYGVKD. The CDR3 here is CATKQGRSTEAFF. The DNA of the CDR3 is TGTGCCACCAAACAGGGTAGAAGCACTGAAGCTTTCTTT.

This chain connects TRBV29-1 to TRBJ2-5, with 10 positions matching TRBD2. Germline V gene sequence: CDR1 SQVTM, CDR2 ANQGSEA. CDR3 length: 17 amino acids. V gave up 1 base and J gave up 4 bases; unmatched junction bases: 12. The CDR3 protein is CSVEGWAAGGPGETQYF. CDR3 DNA sequence: TGCAGCGTTGAAGGCTGGGCAGCGGGAGGGCCCGGAGAGACCCAGTACTTC.

The chain employs TRBV10-1 and TRBJ2-7, with TRBD1 matching over 9 bases. V lost 0 bases and J lost 2; bases outside the gene matches: 5. In germline, CDR1 is WNHNN, CDR2 SYGVQD (reference sequence). This CDR3 has 16 amino acids. CDR3 coding DNA: TGCGCCAGCAGTGAGTCGGGGGACAGGGAAACCTACGAGCAGTACTTC. It yields the protein CASSESGDRETYEQYF.

This rearrangement joins TRBV7-2 to TRBJ2-1; 8 nucleotides line up with TRBD2. Germline CDR1 SGHTA, CDR2 FQGNSA. V lost 5 bases and J lost 7; bases outside the gene matches: 7. There are 14 residues in the CDR3. This chain's CDR3 is CASSPGTRGNEQFF. The DNA for the CDR3 is TGTGCCAGCAGCCCCGGGACTAGGGGTAATGAGCAGTTCTTC.

The chain uses TRBV7-3 and TRBJ2-1; TRBD1 aligns across 9 bases. The CDR3 length is 12 residues. Germline trimming cut 5 bases from V and 10 bases from J; bases unmatched to any gene: 3. Germline assignment: CDR1 SGHTA and CDR2 FQGTGA. The chain's CDR3 is CASSPTGGEQFF. DNA of the CDR3: TGTGCCAGCAGCCCTACAGGGGGCGAGCAGTTCTTC.

This rearrangement joins TRBV4-1 to TRBJ1-5; TRBD1 matches at 7 bases. The germline gives CDR1 MGHRA, CDR2 YSYEKL. Trimming removed 3 bases from V and 6 bases from J; junction bases left unmatched: 8. This CDR3 region has 15 residues. Here the CDR3 reads CASSQAHTGAQPQHF. The CDR3 DNA reads as TGCGCCAGCAGCCAGGCTCATACAGGGGCTCAGCCCCAGCATTTT.

This chain uses TRBV7-6 with TRBJ1-2, with D possibly TRBD1 on 5 matching bases. The V end lost 2 bases, the J end lost 6 bases, and 16 bases lay between the germline ends. The CDR3 has 15 amino acids. The germline V gene has CDR1 SGHVS and CDR2 FNYEAQ. The DNA of the CDR3 is TGTGCCAGCAGCTTACTGGTGGGGGGGTTCCATGGCTACACCTTC. Protein: CASSLLVGGFHGYTF. Together with reference TRBV7-6 and TRBJ1-2, the CDR3 gives the full variable domain: GAGVSQSPRYKVTKRGQDVALRCDPISGHVSLYWYRQALGQGPEFLTYFNYEAQQDKSGLPNDRFSAERPEGSISTLTIQRTEQRDSAMYRCASSLLVGGFHGYTFGSGTRLTVV.

The CDR3 protein is CASSSQAGARTDTQYF. The DNA of the CDR3 is TGCGCCAGCAGCTCTCAAGCGGGGGCTCGCACAGATACGCAGTATTTT. The rearrangement uses TRBV5-1 and TRBJ2-3, with TRBD2 matching 8 bases. The CDR3 covers 16 residues. Unmatched junction bases numbered 7, after V lost 3 bases and J lost 1 base. CDR1 and CDR2 from the germline V gene are SGHRS and YFSETQ.

The chain combines TRBV24-1 with TRBJ2-3; D may be TRBD2 (6 bases). This CDR3 region has 16 residues. Trimming removed 1 base at V and 1 base at J, with 11 bases between. The germline gives CDR1 KGHDR, CDR2 SFDVKD. The CDR3 DNA reads as TGTGCCACCAGTGATTTCAAACGCGGGGGCACAGATACGCAGTATTTT. This translates into CATSDFKRGGTDTQYF.

This chain joins TRBV20-1 and TRBJ2-7; 7 nucleotides agree with TRBD2. V was pared by 3 bases and J by 6 bases, with 8 bases of the junction left unmatched. The V gene's germline CDR1 is DFQATT and CDR2 SNEGSKA (reference sequence). The CDR3 consists of 13 residues. CDR3 coding DNA: TGCAGTGCTAGTCGTGGACTAGATTCCGAGCAGTACTTC. Translation: CSASRGLDSEQYF.

The CDR3 DNA follows: TGCGCCAGCAGCTTGGATGGCTCCGGGGGATATGGCTACACCTTC. Its translation: CASSLDGSGGYGYTF. The genes are TRBV5-1 and TRBJ1-2; TRBD1 might be the D (5 bases). Germline CDR1 is SGHRS and CDR2 is YFSETQ. The CDR3 is made up of 15 amino acids. Trimming removed 0 bases at V and 5 bases at J, with 14 bases between.

The chain uses TRBV28 and TRBJ1-1, with D tentatively TRBD1 (5 bases). The length of the CDR3 is 14 residues. V dropped 5 bases and J dropped 0 bases, with 10 bases sitting between them. Germline CDR1 and CDR2: MDHEN and SYDVKM. The CDR3 DNA is TGTGCCAGCAGTCCCACCAGGGTGAACACTGAAGCTTTCTTT. Translation gives CASSPTRVNTEAFF.

The genes are TRBV27 and TRBJ1-4; 7 bases match TRBD1. The V and J ends lost 3 bases and 7 bases, in that order; junction bases with no gene match: 5. From germline, CDR1 is MNHEY and CDR2 SMNVEV (reference sequence). CDR3 length equals 14 residues. CDR3 region: CASSFQGVGEKLFF. The CDR3 nucleotides read TGTGCCAGCAGTTTTCAGGGGGTGGGTGAAAAACTGTTTTTT.

V is TRBV5-1 and J is TRBJ1-1, with no clear D. The CDR3 has 12 amino acids. The V gene's germline CDR1 is SGHRS and CDR2 YFSETQ. Trimming removed 4 bases at V and 4 bases at J, with 8 bases between. The CDR3 sequence: CASSPPGTEAFF. The DNA of the CDR3 is TGCGCCAGCAGCCCTCCGGGCACTGAAGCTTTCTTT.